The rows below give T cell receptor beta chains drawn from one sample of a study of shared clonotypes between healthy human individuals. TCRdb's copy holds only in-frame clones and misses some; the assay was immunoSEQ multiplex PCR. The sample shows about 530,000 clones, 90% to 97% of them seen only once. Sample: naive CD4+ T cells sorted from blood. These receptors were collected from a woman in her 30s in good health. The CDR3 runs from the conserved cysteine through the conserved F or W. The order of the fields is J gene, V gene, clone size, D gene, CDR3 DNA, CDR3 protein. D genes are given only for firm matches. Clone size is given for some rows only: seen once, a few or many times, or a class if the clone is expanded.

j_call: TRBJ1-5
v_call: TRBV28
clone_size: -
d_call: -
cdr3_nt: TGTGCCAGCAGTTTCGGAGCGGGCATGAGCAATCAGCCCCAGCATTTT
cdr3_aa: CASSFGAGMSNQPQHF

j_call: TRBJ2-3
v_call: TRBV5-1
clone_size: -
d_call: TRBD2
cdr3_nt: TGCGCCAGCAGCTCCCGAGTGGCGGGAGGGCAAGATACGCAGTATTTT
cdr3_aa: CASSSRVAGGQDTQYF

j_call: TRBJ2-6
v_call: TRBV7-3
clone_size: -
d_call: -
cdr3_nt: TGTGCCAGCAGCTTAACAGGGGTTGGGGCCAACGTCCTGACTTTC
cdr3_aa: CASSLTGVGANVLTF

j_call: TRBJ1-5
v_call: TRBV28
clone_size: -
d_call: TRBD1
cdr3_nt: TGTGCCAGCAGTACTTCCGGACAGGGGAATCAGCCCCAGCATTTT
cdr3_aa: CASSTSGQGNQPQHF

j_call: TRBJ1-5
v_call: TRBV27
clone_size: -
d_call: -
cdr3_nt: TGTGCCAGCAGTCCCCGGGGGGCCACCAATCAGCCCCAGCATTTT
cdr3_aa: CASSPRGATNQPQHF

j_call: TRBJ2-1
v_call: TRBV5-4
clone_size: -
d_call: TRBD2
cdr3_nt: TGTGCCAGCAGCGGAACCGGGACTAGCGCAAGGGGTGGGCAGTTCTTC
cdr3_aa: CASSGTGTSARGGQFF

j_call: TRBJ2-3
v_call: TRBV5-4
clone_size: -
d_call: -
cdr3_nt: TGTGCCAGCAGCTCCTCGGGGGATACGCAGTATTTT
cdr3_aa: CASSSSGDTQYF

j_call: TRBJ1-1
v_call: TRBV10-3
clone_size: -
d_call: -
cdr3_nt: TGTGCCATCAGTGAGTTGGACGGGGGGAACACTGAAGCTTTCTTT
cdr3_aa: CAISELDGGNTEAFF

j_call: TRBJ2-5
v_call: TRBV9
clone_size: -
d_call: -
cdr3_nt: TGTGCCAGCAGCGTAGGTAGATGGGAGACCCAGTACTTC
cdr3_aa: CASSVGRWETQYF

j_call: TRBJ2-2
v_call: TRBV18
clone_size: -
d_call: TRBD2
cdr3_nt: TGTGCCAGCTCATGGGAGGGAAACACCGGGGAGCTGTTTTTT
cdr3_aa: CASSWEGNTGELFF

j_call: TRBJ2-5
v_call: TRBV7-2
clone_size: once
d_call: -
cdr3_nt: TGTGCCAGCAGCTTAGGGCACCAAGAGACCCAGTACTTC
cdr3_aa: CASSLGHQETQYF

j_call: TRBJ1-1
v_call: TRBV11-2
clone_size: -
d_call: TRBD1
cdr3_nt: TGTGCCAGCAGCTTAAGCTCTGCAGGGGGACGTGAAGCTTTCTTT
cdr3_aa: CASSLSSAGGREAFF

j_call: TRBJ2-3
v_call: TRBV5-4
clone_size: -
d_call: -
cdr3_nt: TGTGCCAGCAGCTTGGGGGGCTGGCCGGGCACAGATACGCAGTATTTT
cdr3_aa: CASSLGGWPGTDTQYF

j_call: TRBJ1-1
v_call: TRBV29-1
clone_size: -
d_call: -
cdr3_nt: TGCAGCGTTGACGGGATCGCTGAAGCTTTCTTT
cdr3_aa: CSVDGIAEAFF

j_call: TRBJ2-1
v_call: TRBV9
clone_size: -
d_call: TRBD2
cdr3_nt: TGTGCCAGCAGCATTCGACTAGCGGGGGGCTGGGATGAGCAGTTCTTC
cdr3_aa: CASSIRLAGGWDEQFF

j_call: TRBJ2-6
v_call: TRBV19
clone_size: -
d_call: -
cdr3_nt: TGTGCCAGTAGTATTCCCAGGGGTAGGGGGGCCAACGTCCTGACTTTC
cdr3_aa: CASSIPRGRGANVLTF

j_call: TRBJ1-1
v_call: TRBV18
clone_size: -
d_call: -
cdr3_nt: TGTGCCAGCTCTACCGGGGCAGGCGAAGCTTTCTTT
cdr3_aa: CASSTGAGEAFF

j_call: TRBJ2-5
v_call: TRBV28
clone_size: -
d_call: -
cdr3_nt: TGTGCCAGCAGCAGACTTGGGGACATCTCTCAGTACTTC
cdr3_aa: CASSRLGDISQYF

j_call: TRBJ1-3
v_call: TRBV19
clone_size: -
d_call: -
cdr3_nt: TGTGCCAGTAGTATATTATTTGCTGGAAACACCATATATTTT
cdr3_aa: CASSILFAGNTIYF

j_call: TRBJ2-5
v_call: TRBV21-1
clone_size: -
d_call: -
cdr3_nt: TGTGCCAGCAGCAACCCGGGACTTACCTTAGAGACCCAGTACTTC
cdr3_aa: CASSNPGLTLETQYF

j_call: TRBJ1-3
v_call: TRBV4-1
clone_size: -
d_call: -
cdr3_nt: TGCGCCAGCAGCCGGGGGCCTCAGGGTGCTGGAAACACCATATATTTT
cdr3_aa: CASSRGPQGAGNTIYF

j_call: TRBJ2-7
v_call: TRBV10-3
clone_size: -
d_call: TRBD1
cdr3_nt: TGTGCCATTAAAACCCGGGACAGCGACTACGAGCAGTACTTC
cdr3_aa: CAIKTRDSDYEQYF

j_call: TRBJ2-3
v_call: TRBV18
clone_size: -
d_call: TRBD2
cdr3_nt: TGTGCCAGCTCACCGATCAGACTAGCGGGCGTAGATACGCAGTATTTT
cdr3_aa: CASSPIRLAGVDTQYF

j_call: TRBJ1-1
v_call: TRBV4-1
clone_size: -
d_call: -
cdr3_nt: TGCGCCAGCAGCCACTCGGGGGCATTCACTGAAGCTTTCTTT
cdr3_aa: CASSHSGAFTEAFF

j_call: TRBJ2-7
v_call: TRBV18
clone_size: -
d_call: TRBD2
cdr3_nt: TGTGCCAGCTCACCGGCTAGCGGAACCTACGAGCAGTACTTC
cdr3_aa: CASSPASGTYEQYF

j_call: TRBJ2-2
v_call: TRBV2
clone_size: -
d_call: -
cdr3_nt: TGTGCCAGCAGTGTCGGGCGAAGTGGCGCCGGGGAGCTGTTTTTT
cdr3_aa: CASSVGRSGAGELFF